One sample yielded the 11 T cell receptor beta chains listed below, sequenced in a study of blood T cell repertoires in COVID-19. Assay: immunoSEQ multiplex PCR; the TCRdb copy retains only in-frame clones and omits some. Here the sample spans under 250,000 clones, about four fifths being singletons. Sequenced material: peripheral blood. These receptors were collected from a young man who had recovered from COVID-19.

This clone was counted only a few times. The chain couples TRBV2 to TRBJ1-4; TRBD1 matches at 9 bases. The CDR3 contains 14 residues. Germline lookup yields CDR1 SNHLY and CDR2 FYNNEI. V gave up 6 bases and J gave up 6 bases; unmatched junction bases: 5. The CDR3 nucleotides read TGTGCCAGCAGGAACACAGGGGGCCATGAAAAACTGTTTTTT. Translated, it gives CASRNTGGHEKLFF.

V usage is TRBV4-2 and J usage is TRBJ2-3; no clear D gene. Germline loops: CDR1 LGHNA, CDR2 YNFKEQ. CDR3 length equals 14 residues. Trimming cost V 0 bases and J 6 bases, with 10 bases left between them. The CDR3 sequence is CASSQELELDTQYF. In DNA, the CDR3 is TGTGCCAGCAGCCAAGAGTTAGAATTGGATACGCAGTATTTT.

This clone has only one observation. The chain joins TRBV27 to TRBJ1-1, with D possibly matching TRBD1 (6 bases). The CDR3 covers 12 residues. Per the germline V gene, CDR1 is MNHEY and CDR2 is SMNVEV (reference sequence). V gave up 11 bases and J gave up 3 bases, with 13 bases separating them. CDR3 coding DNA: TGTGCCGCCGGGAGGGGGGACACTGAAGCTTTCTTT. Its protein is CAAGRGDTEAFF.

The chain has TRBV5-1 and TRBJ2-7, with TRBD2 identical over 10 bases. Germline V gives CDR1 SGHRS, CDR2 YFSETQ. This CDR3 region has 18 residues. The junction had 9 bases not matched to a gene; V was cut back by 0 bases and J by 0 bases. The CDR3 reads CASSLVASGGEFSYEQYF. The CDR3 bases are TGCGCCAGCAGCTTGGTGGCTAGCGGGGGCGAATTCTCCTACGAGCAGTACTTC. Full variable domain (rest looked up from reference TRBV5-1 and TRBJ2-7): KAGVTQTPRYLIKTRGQQVTLSCSPISGHRSVSWYQQTPGQGLQFLFEYFSETQRNKGNFPGRFSGRQFSNSRSEMNVSTLELGDSALYLCASSLVASGGEFSYEQYFGPGTRLTVT.

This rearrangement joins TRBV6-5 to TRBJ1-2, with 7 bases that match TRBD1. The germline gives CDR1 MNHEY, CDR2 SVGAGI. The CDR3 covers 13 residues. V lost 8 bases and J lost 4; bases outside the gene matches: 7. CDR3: CASSEQGPYGYTF. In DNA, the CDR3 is TGTGCCAGCTCCGAACAGGGGCCCTATGGCTACACCTTC.

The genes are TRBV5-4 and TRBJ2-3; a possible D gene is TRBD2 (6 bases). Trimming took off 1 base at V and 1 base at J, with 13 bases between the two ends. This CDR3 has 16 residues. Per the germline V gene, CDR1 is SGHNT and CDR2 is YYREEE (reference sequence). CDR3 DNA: TGTGCCAGCAGCTTGAGACGGGGAGGCCGCACAGATACGCAGTATTTT. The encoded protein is CASSLRRGGRTDTQYF.

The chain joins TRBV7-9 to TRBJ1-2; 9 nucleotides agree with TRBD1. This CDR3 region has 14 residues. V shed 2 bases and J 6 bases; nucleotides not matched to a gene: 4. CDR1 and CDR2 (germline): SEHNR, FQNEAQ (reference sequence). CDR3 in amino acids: CASSLLRTGDGYTF. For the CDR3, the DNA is TGTGCCAGCAGCTTACTAAGGACAGGGGATGGCTACACCTTC.

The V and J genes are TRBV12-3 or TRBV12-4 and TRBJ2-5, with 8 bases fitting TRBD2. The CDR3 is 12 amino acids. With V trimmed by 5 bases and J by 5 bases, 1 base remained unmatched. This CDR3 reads CASSRGGETQYF. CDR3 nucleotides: TGTGCCAGCAGTCGGGGGGGGGAGACCCAGTACTTC.

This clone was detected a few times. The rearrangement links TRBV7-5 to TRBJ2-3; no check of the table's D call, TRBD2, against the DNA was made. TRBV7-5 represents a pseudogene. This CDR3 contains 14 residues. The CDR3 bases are TGTGTCAGAAGCTTAAGTTTCGGAGGAGATACGCAGTATTTT. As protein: CVRSLSFGGDTQYF.

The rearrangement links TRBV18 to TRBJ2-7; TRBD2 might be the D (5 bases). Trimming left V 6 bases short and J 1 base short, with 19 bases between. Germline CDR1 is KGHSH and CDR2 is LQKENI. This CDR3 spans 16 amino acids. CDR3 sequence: CASSMRVFPPSYEQYF. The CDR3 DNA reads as TGTGCCAGCTCCATGAGGGTCTTTCCACCGTCCTACGAGCAGTACTTC.

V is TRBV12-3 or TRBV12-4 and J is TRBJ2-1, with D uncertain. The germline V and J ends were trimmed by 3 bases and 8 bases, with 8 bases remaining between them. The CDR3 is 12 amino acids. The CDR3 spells CASSFSSHEQFF. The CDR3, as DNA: TGTGCCAGCAGTTTTAGTTCCCATGAGCAGTTCTTC.